The clone carrying this T cell receptor (beta chain) occurred a few times. The target antigen is unknown. Researchers isolated at least 7 million PBMCs per sample. The entry originates in a study of blood T cells in healthy people across ages. Sample-barcoded 5' priming and a J-beta primer mix drove a second PCR of roughly 7 to 11 cycles. Every cDNA was tagged by a template-switch adaptor with 12 random nucleotides. TCRdb ran MiXCR on the 5' RACE reads and lists one entry per CDR3 protein. The repertoire holds about 1.8 million distinct CDR3 sequences, with around half as singletons. Study-wide results and limits: Observed TCR beta diversity per million T cells went down as age went up. This fall followed a roughly linear course with age. No conclusive comparison of naive versus antigen-experienced cells was possible with unsorted PBMCs.

Germline V gene data show CDR1 as SGHTA and CDR2 as FQGNSA. V was cut by 5 bases and J by 0 bases, with 12 bases left in between. CDR3 size: 15 residues. This clonotype was obtained from a woman in her thirties or forties in good health. Material for sequencing was blood. This chain connects TRBV7-2 to TRBJ2-3, with D tentatively TRBD1 or TRBD2 (5 bases each). CDR3 sequence (DNA): TGTGCCAGCAGCAAAAGGGACCTTAGCACAGATACGCAGTATTTT. This encodes CASSKRDLSTDTQYF.